This TCR beta chain originates from a study of early T cells in non-severe SARS-CoV-2 infection. Study-wide findings and caveats: Matching against VDJdb likely underestimated virus-specific expansions, favoring anti-spike CD8.

This clonotype was picked up a small number of times. The antigen remains undetermined. The TCR library protocol attached unique molecular identifiers to the individual cDNA molecules. TCRdb used MiXCR to reprocess the 5' RACE reads, holding one entry per CDR3 protein. This sample has around 71,000 distinct CDR3 sequences, with about 15% found just once. The receptor comes from an adult who was a healthcare worker with PCR-confirmed SARS-CoV-2 infection or an uninfected control (not recorded which). This material consisted of whole blood, taken at baseline.

Here the CDR3 DNA reads TGTGCCAGCAGCTTAGGAATAGCGGAAAACACGCAGTATTTT. It is translated as CASSLGIAENTQYF. V gene TRBV7-3 combines with J gene TRBJ2-3, with a possible D match to TRBD2 (6 bases). V lost 2 bases and J lost 9, with 15 bases in between. The CDR3 extends over 14 amino acids. Germline V gene lookup returns CDR1 SGHTA and CDR2 FQGTGA. Full variable domain (outside the CDR3, taken from reference TRBV7-3 and TRBJ2-3): GAGVSQTPSNKVTEKGKYVELRCDPISGHTALYWYRQSLGQGPEFLIYFQGTGAADDSGLPNDRFFAVRPEGSVSTLKIQRTERGDSAVYLCASSLGIAENTQYFGPGTRLTVL.